This T cell receptor (beta chain) was identified in a study of tissue T cells after allogeneic stem cell transplantation. Study background: Pathologist H&E review favored samples with visible lymphocytes for sequencing among multiple samples.

Regarding the study as a whole: The study did not identify alloreactive or antigen-specific tissue TCRs, and some clones might be persisting host cells. Anatomically similar tissues had similar TCR repertoires within each patient. Shared clones across patients were few; motif clustering revealed tissue-specific shared signatures.

Clones were read by immunoSEQ multiplex PCR, and TCRdb kept only the in-frame ones, dropping some. The table lists 3,000 to 5,000 clones, just under 75% of them singletons. As to this clone: Its antigen is unidentified.

CDR3 size: 16 residues. Losses at the gene ends were 4 bases for V and 5 bases for J; bases not matched to a gene: 7. The V gene's germline CDR1 is LGHDT and CDR2 YNNKEL (reference sequence). The starting material was left colon tissue, obtained at autopsy. This sequence originates from a woman between 18 and 50 years old with breast cancer. V is TRBV3-1 (or the pseudogene TRBV3-2) and J is TRBJ2-3, with 12 bases that match TRBD2. CDR3 sequence reads: CASSLGLAGPIDTQYF. CDR3 nucleotides: TGTGCCAGCAGCCTAGGACTAGCGGGACCCATAGATACGCAGTATTTT.